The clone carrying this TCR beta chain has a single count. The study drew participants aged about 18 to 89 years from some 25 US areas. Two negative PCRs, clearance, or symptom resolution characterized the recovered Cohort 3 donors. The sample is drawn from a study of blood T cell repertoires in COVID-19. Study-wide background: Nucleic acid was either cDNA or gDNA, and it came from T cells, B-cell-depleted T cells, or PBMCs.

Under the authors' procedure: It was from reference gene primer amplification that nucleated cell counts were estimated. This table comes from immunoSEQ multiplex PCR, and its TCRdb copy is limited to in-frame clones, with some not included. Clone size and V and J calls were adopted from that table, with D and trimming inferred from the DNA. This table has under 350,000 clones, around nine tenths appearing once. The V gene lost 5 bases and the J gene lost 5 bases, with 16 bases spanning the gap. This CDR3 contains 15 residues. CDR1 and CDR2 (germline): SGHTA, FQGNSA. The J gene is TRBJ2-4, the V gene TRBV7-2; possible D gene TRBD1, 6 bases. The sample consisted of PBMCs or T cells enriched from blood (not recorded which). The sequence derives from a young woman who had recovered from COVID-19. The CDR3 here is CASSRPGTRENIQYF. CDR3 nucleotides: TGTGCCAGCAGCCGTCCTGGGACAAGGGAAAACATTCAGTACTTC.